Listed below are T cell receptor beta chains from one sample, sequenced in a study of synovial regulatory T cells in juvenile arthritis. Sequencing used immunoSEQ multiplex PCR; TCRdb keeps in-frame clones, though not all of them. Its table lists about 9,100 clones. Material for sequencing was Treg cells from blood. These receptors were obtained from a donor younger than 30 with juvenile idiopathic arthritis. The CDR3 runs from the conserved cysteine through the conserved F or W. Size values are once, few and many counts, or a class for expanded clones, and some rows have none.

J gene: TRBJ2-7
V gene: TRBV4-3
clone size: .
CDR3 length: 13
CDR3 protein: CASSQELSYEQYF

J gene: TRBJ2-3
V gene: TRBV11-3
clone size: .
CDR3 length: 15
CDR3 protein: CASSFGQGATDTQYF

J gene: TRBJ2-5
V gene: TRBV10-3
clone size: .
CDR3 length: 15
CDR3 protein: CAISRDRAISETQYF

J gene: TRBJ2-1
V gene: TRBV7-9
clone size: .
CDR3 length: 15
CDR3 protein: CASASSGGAYNEQFF

J gene: TRBJ1-3
V gene: TRBV9
clone size: medium-sized
CDR3 length: 13
CDR3 protein: CASSVGQGNTIYF

J gene: TRBJ1-5
V gene: TRBV6-5
clone size: .
CDR3 length: 14
CDR3 protein: CASSYSGGNQPQHF

J gene: TRBJ2-1
V gene: TRBV5-5
clone size: .
CDR3 length: 16
CDR3 protein: CASSLAPPPPRNEQFF

J gene: TRBJ1-3
V gene: TRBV28
clone size: .
CDR3 length: 15
CDR3 protein: CASSETGGVWYTIYF

J gene: TRBJ1-4
V gene: TRBV2
clone size: .
CDR3 length: 13
CDR3 protein: CASSREINEKLFF

J gene: TRBJ1-4
V gene: TRBV28
clone size: .
CDR3 length: 15
CDR3 protein: CAIAEGSGTNEKLFF

J gene: TRBJ2-3
V gene: TRBV29-1
clone size: .
CDR3 length: 14
CDR3 protein: CSVEDRVGTDTQYF

J gene: TRBJ1-1
V gene: TRBV19
clone size: .
CDR3 length: 10
CDR3 protein: CASGDGEAFF

J gene: TRBJ2-1
V gene: TRBV19
clone size: .
CDR3 length: 16
CDR3 protein: CASSGPGLAGVGEQFF

J gene: TRBJ1-2
V gene: TRBV11-2
clone size: .
CDR3 length: 15
CDR3 protein: CASSLEPLAGIGYTF

J gene: TRBJ1-6
V gene: TRBV6-9
clone size: .
CDR3 length: 17
CDR3 protein: CASSDLFTQMNNSPLHF

J gene: TRBJ1-1
V gene: TRBV29-1
clone size: .
CDR3 length: 14
CDR3 protein: CSVVTRGPNTEAFF

J gene: TRBJ2-5
V gene: TRBV7-8
clone size: .
CDR3 length: 15
CDR3 protein: CASSSKDSHRETQYF

J gene: TRBJ1-5
V gene: TRBV5-1
clone size: .
CDR3 length: 14
CDR3 protein: CASSWGTGRQPQHF

J gene: TRBJ2-3
V gene: TRBV10-3
clone size: .
CDR3 length: 19
CDR3 protein: CAISENFPLGLVGTDTQYF

J gene: TRBJ2-5
V gene: TRBV19
clone size: .
CDR3 length: 16
CDR3 protein: CASSIKGTQRGETQYF

J gene: TRBJ2-3
V gene: TRBV5-1
clone size: .
CDR3 length: 16
CDR3 protein: CASSPGLGVGTDTQYF

J gene: TRBJ2-7
V gene: TRBV18
clone size: .
CDR3 length: 15
CDR3 protein: CASSPRTGQIYEQYF

J gene: TRBJ2-2
V gene: TRBV5-1
clone size: .
CDR3 length: 17
CDR3 protein: CASSSGYGTDNTGELFF